This entry concerns a single TCR beta chain. The TCR-sequenced patients were a few responders to pembrolizumab. The data were obtained in a study of PD-1 blockade in mismatch repair-deficient tumors. CDR1 is MNHEY and CDR2 is SMNVEV in the germline V gene (reference sequence). V dropped 1 base and J dropped 0 bases, with 11 bases sitting between them. This CDR3 has 16 amino acids. Here immunoSEQ multiplex PCR was the method, and the copy in TCRdb shows in-frame clones only, minus some. Of some 19,000 clones listed, almost 85% are singletons. The chain recombines TRBV27 with TRBJ2-3; a weak D match, TRBD2 (6 bases). The starting material was PBMCs, obtained 52 weeks after starting pembrolizumab. The TCR was taken from an adult with mismatch repair-deficient cancer. The CDR3 DNA is TGTGCCAGCAGTTTATACGGCGGGGTAAGCACAGATACGCAGTATTTT. As protein: CASSLYGGVSTDTQYF.